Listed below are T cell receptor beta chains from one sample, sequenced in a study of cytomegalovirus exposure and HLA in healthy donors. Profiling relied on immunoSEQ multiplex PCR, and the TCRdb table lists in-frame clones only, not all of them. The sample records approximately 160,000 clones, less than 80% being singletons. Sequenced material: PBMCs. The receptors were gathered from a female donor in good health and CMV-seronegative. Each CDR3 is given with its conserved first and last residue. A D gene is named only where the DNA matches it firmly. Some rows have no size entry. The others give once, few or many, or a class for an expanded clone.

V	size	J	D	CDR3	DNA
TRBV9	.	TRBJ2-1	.	CASSRRIRDTEQFF	TGTGCCAGCAGCAGAAGAATACGGGACACTGAGCAGTTCTTC
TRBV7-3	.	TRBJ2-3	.	CASSPPGTDTQYF	TGTGCCAGCAGCCCTCCGGGCACAGATACGCAGTATTTT
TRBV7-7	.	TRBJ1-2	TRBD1	CASSPIQGNYGYTF	TGTGCTAGCAGCCCTATACAGGGGAACTATGGCTACACCTTC
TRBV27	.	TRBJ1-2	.	CASSLGRVGYGYTF	TGTGCCAGCAGTTTGGGCAGGGTGGGGTATGGCTACACCTTC
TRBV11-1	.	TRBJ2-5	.	CASTFGERETQYF	TGTGCCAGCACCTTCGGTGAGAGAGAGACCCAGTACTTC
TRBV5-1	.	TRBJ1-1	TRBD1	CASTRTGENTEAFF	TGCGCCAGCACCCGGACAGGGGAGAACACTGAAGCTTTCTTT
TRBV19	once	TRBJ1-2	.	CASISGFYGYTF	TGTGCCAGTATCTCAGGGTTCTATGGCTACACCTTC
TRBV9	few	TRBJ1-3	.	CASSIGASGNTIYF	TGTGCCAGCAGCATTGGGGCCTCTGGAAACACCATATATTTT
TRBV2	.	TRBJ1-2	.	CASSSQDYGYTF	TGTGCCAGCAGTTCGCAGGATTATGGCTACACCTTC
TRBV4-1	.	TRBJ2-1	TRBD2	CASSLGLAINEQFF	TGCGCCAGCAGCCTGGGACTAGCTATTAATGAGCAGTTCTTC
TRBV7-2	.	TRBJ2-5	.	CASSLGGSGRGETQYF	TGTGCCAGCAGCTTAGGAGGTAGCGGCCGAGGGGAGACCCAGTACTTC
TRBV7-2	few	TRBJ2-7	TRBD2	CASSLGKAGGPGEQYF	TGTGCCAGCAGCTTAGGAAAAGCGGGAGGGCCCGGCGAGCAGTACTTC
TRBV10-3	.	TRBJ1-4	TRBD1	CAISGQGTKLFF	TGTGCCATCAGTGGACAGGGGACAAAACTGTTTTTT
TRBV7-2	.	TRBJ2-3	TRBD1	CASSLQGEDTQYF	TGTGCCAGCAGCTTGCAGGGGGAAGATACGCAGTATTTT
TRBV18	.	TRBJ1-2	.	CASSPLIDRRGANYGYTF	TGTGCCAGCTCACCACTAATTGACAGGCGGGGGGCTAACTATGGCTACACCTTC
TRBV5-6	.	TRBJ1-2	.	CASSLWPGEGYTF	TGTGCCAGCAGCTTATGGCCGGGGGAAGGCTACACCTTC
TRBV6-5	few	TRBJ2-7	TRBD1	CASSRYRGLYEQYF	TGTGCCAGCAGTAGATACAGGGGGCTTTACGAGCAGTACTTC
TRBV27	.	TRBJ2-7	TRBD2	CASSLSPPYSGTSYEQYF	TGTGCCAGCAGTTTATCTCCTCCGTATAGCGGGACGTCCTACGAGCAGTACTTC
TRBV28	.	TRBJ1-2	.	CASSPGLGYGYTF	TGTGCCAGCAGCCCGGGACTGGGCTATGGCTACACCTTC
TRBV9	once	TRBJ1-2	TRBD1	CASSVADRGPNYGYTF	TGTGCCAGCAGCGTAGCGGACAGGGGTCCTAACTATGGCTACACCTTC
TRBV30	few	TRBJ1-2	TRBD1	CAWSARWGQSVF	TGTGCCTGGAGTGCCCGCTGGGGACAGAGCGTCTTC
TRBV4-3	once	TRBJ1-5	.	CASSQDWPGRRVGQGQPQHF	TGCGCCAGCAGCCAAGATTGGCCAGGGAGGCGTGTGGGGCAAGGACAGCCCCAGCATTTT
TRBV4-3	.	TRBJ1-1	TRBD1	CASSQGRDRNTEAFF	TGCGCCAGCAGCCAGGGACGGGACAGGAACACTGAAGCTTTCTTT
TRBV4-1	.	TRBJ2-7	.	CASSHVGRDRVYEQYF	TGCGCCAGCAGCCACGTCGGGAGGGACAGAGTCTACGAGCAGTACTTC
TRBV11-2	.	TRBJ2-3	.	CASSWAHMAADTQYF	TGTGCCAGCAGCTGGGCCCATATGGCAGCAGATACGCAGTATTTT